The clone carrying this T cell receptor (beta chain) was counted once. This record belongs to a study of blood T cell repertoires in COVID-19. Germline-derived CDR1 and CDR2 are MNHEY and SVGEGT. CDR3 size: 18 residues. Germline trimming cut 5 bases from V and 5 bases from J; bases unmatched to any gene: 15. Profiling relied on immunoSEQ multiplex PCR, and the TCRdb table lists in-frame clones only, not all of them. The data show fewer than 250,000 clones, with 87% seen just once and approximately 7.2% held by the top ten. This TCR derives from a man aged 30 to 45 in a cohort exposed to, infected with or recovered from COVID-19 (not recorded which). The V and J genes are TRBV6-2 or TRBV6-3 and TRBJ2-7; 13 bases line up with TRBD2. Sequencing was carried out using PBMCs or T cells enriched from blood (not recorded which). The CDR3 spells CASSKKAGLAGKSHEQYF. The DNA for the CDR3 is TGTGCCAGCAGTAAGAAGGCGGGACTAGCGGGAAAATCCCACGAGCAGTACTTC.